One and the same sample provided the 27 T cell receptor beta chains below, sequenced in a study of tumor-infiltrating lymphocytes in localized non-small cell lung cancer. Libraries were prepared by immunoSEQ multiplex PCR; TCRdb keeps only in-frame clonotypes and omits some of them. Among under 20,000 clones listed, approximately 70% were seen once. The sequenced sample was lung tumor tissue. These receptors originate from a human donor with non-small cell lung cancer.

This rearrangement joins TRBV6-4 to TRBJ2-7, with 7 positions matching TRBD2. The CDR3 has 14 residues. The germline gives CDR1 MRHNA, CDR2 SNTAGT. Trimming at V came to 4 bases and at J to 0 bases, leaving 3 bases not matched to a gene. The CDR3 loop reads CASSVRDYSYEQYF. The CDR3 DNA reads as TGTGCCAGCAGTGTCCGGGACTACTCCTACGAGCAGTACTTC.

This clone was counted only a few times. In DNA form, the CDR3 reads TGTGCCAGCAGCCGGGACGGAGGATACGAGCAGTACTTC. Translation gives CASSRDGGYEQYF. The chain links TRBV6-1 to TRBJ2-7; D may match TRBD1 or TRBD2 (5 bases each). The ends were cut back, 6 bases at V and 4 bases at J, with 13 bases in the middle. This CDR3 region has 13 residues. Germline CDR1 and CDR2: MNHNS and SASEGT.

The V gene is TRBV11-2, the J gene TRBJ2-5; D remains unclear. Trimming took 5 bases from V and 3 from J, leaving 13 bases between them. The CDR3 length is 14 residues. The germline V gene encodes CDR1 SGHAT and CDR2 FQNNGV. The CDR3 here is CASSLLPRKETQYF. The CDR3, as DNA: TGTGCCAGCAGCCTGCTTCCCCGCAAAGAGACCCAGTACTTC.

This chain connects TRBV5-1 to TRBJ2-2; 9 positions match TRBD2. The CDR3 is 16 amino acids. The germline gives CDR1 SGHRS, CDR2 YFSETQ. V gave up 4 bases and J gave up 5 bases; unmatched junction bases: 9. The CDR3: CASSTGTSIGTGELFF. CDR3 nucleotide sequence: TGCGCCAGCAGCACCGGGACTAGCATTGGTACCGGGGAGCTGTTTTTT.

The DNA of the CDR3 is TGTGCCACCAGCAGAGATCTAAGGCAGGGGGCCTCCGATGAGCAGTTCTTC. Translated: CATSRDLRQGASDEQFF. The chain joins TRBV15 to TRBJ2-1, with 8 bases that match TRBD1. Trimming cost V 0 bases and J 8 bases; bases outside gene matches: 12. The CDR3 length is 17 residues. Germline assignment: CDR1 LNHNV and CDR2 YYDKDF (reference sequence).

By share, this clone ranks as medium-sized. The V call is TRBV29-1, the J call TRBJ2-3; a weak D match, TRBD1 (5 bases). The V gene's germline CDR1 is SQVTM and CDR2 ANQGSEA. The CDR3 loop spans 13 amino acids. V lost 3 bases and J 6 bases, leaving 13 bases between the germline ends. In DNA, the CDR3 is TGCAGCGTTGATCAGGGTGGTGGCGATACGCAGTATTTT. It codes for CSVDQGGGDTQYF.

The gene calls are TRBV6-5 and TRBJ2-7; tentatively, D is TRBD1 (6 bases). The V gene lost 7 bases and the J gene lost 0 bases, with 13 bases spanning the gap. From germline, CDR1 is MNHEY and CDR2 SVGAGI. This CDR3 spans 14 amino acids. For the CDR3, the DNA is TGTGCCAGCACGGCACAGGGAAGCTCCTACGAGCAGTACTTC. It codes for CASTAQGSSYEQYF.

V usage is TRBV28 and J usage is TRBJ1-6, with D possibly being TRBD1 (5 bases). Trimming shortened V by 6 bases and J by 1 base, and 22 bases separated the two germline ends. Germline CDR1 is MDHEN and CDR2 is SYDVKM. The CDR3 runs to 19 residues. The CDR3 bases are TGTGCCAGCAGATCTCTCTCCCGGGACGCCCGGTCCTATAATTCACCCCTCCACTTT. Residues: CASRSLSRDARSYNSPLHF.

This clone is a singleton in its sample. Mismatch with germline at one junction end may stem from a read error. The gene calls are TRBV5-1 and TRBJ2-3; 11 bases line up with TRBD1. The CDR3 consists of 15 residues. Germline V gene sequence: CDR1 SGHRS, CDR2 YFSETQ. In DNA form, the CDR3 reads TGCGCCGGCAGCGCCCGGGACAGGGGGGGAGATACGCAGTATTTT. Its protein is CAGSARDRGGDTQYF.

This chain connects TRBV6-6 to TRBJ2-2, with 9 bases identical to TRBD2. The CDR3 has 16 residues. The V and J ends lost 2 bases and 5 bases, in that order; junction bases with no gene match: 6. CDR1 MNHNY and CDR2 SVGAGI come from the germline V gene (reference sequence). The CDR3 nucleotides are TGTGCCAGCAGTTACACACTAGCGGGTGGGACCGGGGAGCTGTTTTTT. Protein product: CASSYTLAGGTGELFF.

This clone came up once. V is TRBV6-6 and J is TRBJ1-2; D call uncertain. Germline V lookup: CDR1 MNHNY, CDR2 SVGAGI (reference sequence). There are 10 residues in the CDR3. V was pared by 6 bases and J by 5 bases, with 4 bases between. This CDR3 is CASSRYGYTF. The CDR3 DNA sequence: TGTGCCAGCAGCCGATATGGCTACACCTTC.

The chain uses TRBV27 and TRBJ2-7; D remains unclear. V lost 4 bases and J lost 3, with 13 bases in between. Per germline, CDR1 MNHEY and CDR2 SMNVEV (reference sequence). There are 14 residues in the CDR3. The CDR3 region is CASSYQPRYYEQYF. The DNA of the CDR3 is TGTGCCAGCAGTTACCAGCCGAGGTACTACGAGCAGTACTTC.

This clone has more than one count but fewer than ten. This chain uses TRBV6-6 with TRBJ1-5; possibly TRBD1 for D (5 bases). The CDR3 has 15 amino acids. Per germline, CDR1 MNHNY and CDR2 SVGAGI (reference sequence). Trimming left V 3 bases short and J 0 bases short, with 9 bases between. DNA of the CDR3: TGTGCCAGCAGTTATTGGGGGAATAGCAATCAGCCCCAGCATTTT. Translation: CASSYWGNSNQPQHF.

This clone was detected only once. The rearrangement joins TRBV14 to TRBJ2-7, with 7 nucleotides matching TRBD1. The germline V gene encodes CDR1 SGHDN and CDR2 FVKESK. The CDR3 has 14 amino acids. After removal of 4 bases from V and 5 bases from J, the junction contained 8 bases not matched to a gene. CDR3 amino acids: CASSRSNRGDEQYF. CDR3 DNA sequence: TGTGCCAGCAGCCGTAGCAACAGGGGCGACGAGCAGTACTTC. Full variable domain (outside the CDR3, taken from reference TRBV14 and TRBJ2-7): EAGVTQFPSHSVIEKGQTVTLRCDPISGHDNLYWYRRVMGKEIKFLLHFVKESKQDESGMPNNRFLAERTGGTYSTLKVQPAELEDSGVYFCASSRSNRGDEQYFGPGTRLTVT.

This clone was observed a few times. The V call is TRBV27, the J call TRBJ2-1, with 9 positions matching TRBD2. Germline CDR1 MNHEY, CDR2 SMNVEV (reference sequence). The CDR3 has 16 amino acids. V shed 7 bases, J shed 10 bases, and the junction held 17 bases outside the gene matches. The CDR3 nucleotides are TGTGCCAGCAAGGAGGGCGGGAGGGCCGGGGGTCGAGAGCAGTTCTTC. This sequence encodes CASKEGGRAGGREQFF.

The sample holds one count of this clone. The CDR3 DNA follows: TGTGCCAGCAGCCCCAAGGCCGGGGCCAACGTCCTGACTTTC. Protein sequence: CASSPKAGANVLTF. This chain links TRBV7-2 with TRBJ2-6, with unresolved D. V lost 5 bases and J 4 bases, leaving 9 bases between the germline ends. From germline, CDR1 is SGHTA and CDR2 FQGNSA. The CDR3 runs 14 residues. Full variable domain (remainder filled in from reference TRBV7-2 and TRBJ2-6): GAGVSQSPSNKVTEKGKDVELRCDPISGHTALYWYRQSLGQGLEFLIYFQGNSAPDKSGLPSDRFSAERTGGSVSTLTIQRTQQEDSAVYLCASSPKAGANVLTFGAGSRLTVL.

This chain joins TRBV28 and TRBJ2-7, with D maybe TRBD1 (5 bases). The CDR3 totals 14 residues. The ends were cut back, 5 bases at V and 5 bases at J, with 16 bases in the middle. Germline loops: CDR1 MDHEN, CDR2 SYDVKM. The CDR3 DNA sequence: TGTGCCAGCAGTCTACAGGTAACACCTAACGAGCAGTACTTC. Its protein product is CASSLQVTPNEQYF.

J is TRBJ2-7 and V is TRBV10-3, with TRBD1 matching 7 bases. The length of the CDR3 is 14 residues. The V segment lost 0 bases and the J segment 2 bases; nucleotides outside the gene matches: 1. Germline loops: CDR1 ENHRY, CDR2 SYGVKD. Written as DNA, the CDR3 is TGTGCCATCAGTGAGTCCAGGGGGACCTACGAGCAGTACTTC. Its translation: CAISESRGTYEQYF.

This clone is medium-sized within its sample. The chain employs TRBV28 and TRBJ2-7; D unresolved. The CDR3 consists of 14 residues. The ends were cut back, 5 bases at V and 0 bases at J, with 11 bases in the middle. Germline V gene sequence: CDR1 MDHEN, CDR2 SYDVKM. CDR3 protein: CASSPIMSSYEQYF. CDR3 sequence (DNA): TGTGCCAGCAGTCCAATTATGAGCTCCTACGAGCAGTACTTC.

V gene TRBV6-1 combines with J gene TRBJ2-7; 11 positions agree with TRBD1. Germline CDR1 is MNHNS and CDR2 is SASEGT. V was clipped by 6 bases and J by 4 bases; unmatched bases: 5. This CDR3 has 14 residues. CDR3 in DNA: TGTGCCAGCAGCCGGGACAGGGGGGGATACGAGCAGTACTTC. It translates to CASSRDRGGYEQYF.

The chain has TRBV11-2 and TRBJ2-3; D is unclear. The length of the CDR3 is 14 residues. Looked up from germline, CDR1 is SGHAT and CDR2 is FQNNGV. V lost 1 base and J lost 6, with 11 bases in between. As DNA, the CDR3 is TGTGCCAGCAGCTTAGGAGCTAGAGTGGATACGCAGTATTTT. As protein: CASSLGARVDTQYF.

CDR3 DNA sequence: TGTGCCAGCAGTCCCCGCCCTGGACAGGGACAGGTGCAGTACTTC. This encodes CASSPRPGQGQVQYF. The rearrangement links TRBV6-1 to TRBJ2-7; 8 bases match TRBD1. CDR1 is MNHNS, CDR2 SASEGT, per germline. This CDR3 spans 15 amino acids. Germline trimming cut 5 bases from V and 9 bases from J; bases unmatched to any gene: 15.

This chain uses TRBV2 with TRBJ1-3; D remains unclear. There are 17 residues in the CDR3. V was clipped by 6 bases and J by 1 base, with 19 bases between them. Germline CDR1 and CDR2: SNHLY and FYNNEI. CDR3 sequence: CASSLRGTTTSGNTIYF. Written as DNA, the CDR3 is TGTGCCAGCAGCCTCCGGGGAACAACAACGTCTGGAAACACCATATATTTT.

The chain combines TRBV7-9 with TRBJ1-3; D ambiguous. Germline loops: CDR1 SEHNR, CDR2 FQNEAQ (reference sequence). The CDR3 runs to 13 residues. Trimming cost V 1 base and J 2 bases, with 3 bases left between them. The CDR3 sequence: CASSLVAGNTIYF. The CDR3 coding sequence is TGTGCCAGCAGCTTAGTAGCTGGAAACACCATATATTTT.

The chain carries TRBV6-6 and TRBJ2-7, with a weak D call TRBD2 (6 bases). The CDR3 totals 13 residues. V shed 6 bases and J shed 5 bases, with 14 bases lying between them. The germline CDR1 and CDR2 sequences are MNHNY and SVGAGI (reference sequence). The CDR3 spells CASRPRGTDEQYF. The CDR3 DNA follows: TGTGCCAGCAGGCCCCGGGGGACGGACGAGCAGTACTTC.

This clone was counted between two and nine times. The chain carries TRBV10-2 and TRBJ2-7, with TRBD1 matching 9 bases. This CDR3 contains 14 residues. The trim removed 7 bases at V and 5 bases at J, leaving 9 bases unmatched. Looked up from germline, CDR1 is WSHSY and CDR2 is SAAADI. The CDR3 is CASNRAGTGNEQYF. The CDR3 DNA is TGCGCCAGCAACCGGGCCGGGACAGGGAACGAGCAGTACTTC.

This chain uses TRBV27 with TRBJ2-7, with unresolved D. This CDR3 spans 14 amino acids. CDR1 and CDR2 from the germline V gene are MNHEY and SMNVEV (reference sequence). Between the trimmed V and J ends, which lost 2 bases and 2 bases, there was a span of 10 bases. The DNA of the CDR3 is TGTGCCAGCAGTTTAAAGACGGGTACCTACGAGCAGTACTTC. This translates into CASSLKTGTYEQYF.